This note documents a single T cell receptor (beta chain) sequence. These data originate in a study of blood T cell repertoires in COVID-19. Study-level background: T cells, B-cell-depleted T cells, or PBMCs provided the cDNA or gDNA that served as material.

Patients at the Seattle site were enrolled during active infection and followed longitudinally. This CDR3 is built from 14 residues. CDR1 is SGHAT, CDR2 FQNNGV, per germline. Trimming removed 2 bases at V and 3 bases at J, with 10 bases between. In the authors' methods: Amplification of reference gene primers provided the estimated nucleated cell counts. The table came from immunoSEQ multiplex PCR; TCRdb's copy has only in-frame clones and leaves some out. That table gives V, J and clone size, and the DNA gave D and trimming. The table shows roughly 180,000 clones, with roughly 78% occurring only once.

Sequencing was carried out using peripheral blood. The J gene is TRBJ1-2, the V gene TRBV11-2, with unresolved D. The receptor was derived from a woman aged 60-70 years with COVID-19, enrolled during active disease. The CDR3 spells CASSLISGDYGYTF. DNA for the CDR3: TGTGCCAGCAGCTTAATTTCCGGGGACTATGGCTACACCTTC.